By share of the sample, the clone carrying this T cell receptor beta chain is medium-sized. What it binds is not known. The CDR3 has 14 amino acids. Germline V gives CDR1 LNHDA, CDR2 SQIVND (reference sequence). Trimming took off 0 bases at V and 6 bases at J, with 6 bases between the two ends. This specimen comes from a study of early T cells in non-severe SARS-CoV-2 infection. Study details: Investigators sequenced bulk RNA drawn from unsorted whole blood, and chains remained unpaired.

Whole-study findings and limits: Missing private and CD4 specificities, VDJdb matching favored anti-spike CD8 responses.

Unique molecular identifiers were added to individual cDNA molecules. MiXCR was run by TCRdb on the 5' RACE reads, yielding one entry per CDR3 protein. The repertoire holds fewer than 35,000 distinct CDR3 sequences, approximately 10% seen once, with roughly 13% in the top ten. This receptor was taken from an adult who was a healthcare worker with PCR-confirmed SARS-CoV-2 infection or an uninfected control (not recorded which). Sequenced sample: whole blood. This chain joins TRBV19 and TRBJ2-6, with D unresolved. CDR3 bases: TGTGCCAGTAGTATAGATCTCCTGGCCAACGTCCTGACTTTC. As protein: CASSIDLLANVLTF.